The rows below give T cell receptor beta chains drawn from one sample of a study of CD8 T cells in ankylosing spondylitis. Each CDR3 protein gets one entry after TCRdb re-called the 5' RACE reads with MiXCR. Here the sample spans roughly 240,000 distinct CDR3 sequences, over 7% being singletons. The sample taken for sequencing was blood, either unsorted or a sorted T cell fraction (not recorded which). These receptors were collected from a female donor with ankylosing spondylitis or in good health (not recorded which). Each CDR3 is given with its conserved first and last residue. The D gene is left open where the match is weak. Not every row has a clone size; where given, it reads once, few, many or a size class.

12	TRBD1	many	TRBV6-5	TRBJ2-1	CASRQGGNEQFF	TGTGCCAGCAGACAGGGGGGCAATGAGCAGTTCTTC
13	TRBD1	many	TRBV20-1	TRBJ1-4	CSARTGGYEKLFF	TGCAGTGCCAGGACAGGGGGGTATGAAAAACTGTTTTTT
16	TRBD2	NA	TRBV7-9	TRBJ2-5	CASSPPAGEAVETQYF	TGTGCCAGCAGCCCCCCAGCGGGAGAGGCTGTGGAGACCCAGTACTTC
15	TRBD1	many	TRBV20-1	TRBJ2-3	CSARGTGGSVDTQYF	TGCAGTGCTAGGGGGACAGGGGGTTCGGTGGATACGCAGTATTTT
12	NA	many	TRBV28	TRBJ1-2	CAGLTVGYGYTF	TGTGCCGGACTGACAGTGGGGTATGGCTACACCTTC
15	NA	many	TRBV20-1	TRBJ2-1	CSGPDYRSSYNEQFF	TGCAGTGGCCCGGACTACCGAAGCTCCTACAATGAGCAGTTCTTC
11	NA	many	TRBV12-3/TRBV12-4	TRBJ2-5	CASRMKETQYF	TGTGCCAGCAGAATGAAAGAGACCCAGTACTTC
15	TRBD1	few	TRBV7-2	TRBJ1-5	CASSLGQGISQLKHF	TGTGCCAGCAGCTTAGGACAGGGGATAAGTCAGCTCAAGCATTTT
13	NA	many	TRBV5-1	TRBJ1-6	CASSLSGDSPLHF	TGCGCCAGCAGCTTGAGTGGGGATTCACCCCTCCACTTT
12	NA	many	TRBV6-2/TRBV6-3	TRBJ2-5	CASSYRQETQYF	TGTGCCAGCAGTTACAGGCAAGAGACCCAGTACTTC
14	TRBD1	many	TRBV28	TRBJ2-3	CATPGTGRADTQYF	TGTGCCACCCCTGGGACAGGAAGAGCAGATACGCAGTATTTT
15	NA	few	TRBV14	TRBJ1-1	CASSQDLQVNTEAFF	TGTGCCAGCAGCCAAGATCTCCAGGTTAACACTGAAGCTTTCTTT
12	NA	many	TRBV10-3	TRBJ1-2	CAIRAQTYGYTF	TGTGCCATCAGAGCACAGACCTATGGCTACACCTTC
12	NA	NA	TRBV28	TRBJ2-5	CASSSDKETQYF	TGTGCCAGCAGTTCGGATAAAGAGACCCAGTACTTC
20	TRBD2	NA	TRBV11-2	TRBJ2-1	CASSLGGGIAGGPKDNEQFF	TGTGCCAGCAGCTTAGGGGGGGGGATAGCGGGAGGGCCTAAGGACAATGAGCAGTTCTTC
14	NA	many	TRBV18	TRBJ2-7	CASSPGTYHYEQYF	TGTGCCAGCTCACCCGGGACGTATCACTACGAGCAGTACTTC
14	TRBD2	NA	TRBV10-3	TRBJ2-5	CAISITSGGATQYF	TGTGCCATCAGTATAACTAGCGGAGGGGCGACCCAGTACTTC
13	NA	few	TRBV5-5	TRBJ1-5	CASSLAGWEPQHF	TGTGCCAGCAGCTTGGCCGGATGGGAGCCCCAGCATTTT
16	NA	few	TRBV7-2	TRBJ1-2	CASSLVGGDYNYGYTF	TGTGCCAGCAGCTTAGTCGGGGGGGACTATAACTATGGCTACACCTTC
14	TRBD2	many	TRBV28	TRBJ2-1	CASSVTSGNNEQFF	TGTGCCAGCTCCGTGACTAGCGGGAACAATGAGCAGTTCTTC
14	NA	many	TRBV7-8	TRBJ2-5	CASSLLSQQETQYF	TGTGCCAGCAGCCTTCTCTCCCAACAAGAGACCCAGTACTTC
14	TRBD1	NA	TRBV20-1	TRBJ1-5	CSARDTGGGQPQHF	TGCAGTGCTAGAGATACAGGGGGCGGTCAGCCCCAGCATTTT
14	NA	many	TRBV29-1	TRBJ1-2	CSVGVSSGNYGYTF	TGCAGCGTTGGAGTCTCGTCAGGGAACTATGGCTACACCTTC
15	NA	NA	TRBV5-1	TRBJ2-7	CASSARPQGEDEQYF	TGCGCCAGCAGCGCACGGCCCCAGGGAGAGGACGAGCAGTACTTC
12	NA	few	TRBV12-3/TRBV12-4	TRBJ1-2	CASSFREGGNSF	TGTGCCAGCAGTTTTCGGGAGGGGGGCAATTCTTTC
14	NA	many	TRBV14	TRBJ2-2	CASSSYRLSGELFF	TGTGCCAGCAGCTCCTACAGGTTGAGCGGGGAGCTGTTTTTT
16	TRBD2	many	TRBV10-3	TRBJ2-7	CAISELAGTSSDEQYF	TGTGCCATCAGTGAGCTCGCCGGGACTAGTTCTGACGAGCAGTACTTC
15	TRBD1	many	TRBV6-2/TRBV6-3	TRBJ2-6	CALRDRDSGANVLTF	TGTGCCCTACGGGACAGGGACTCTGGGGCCAACGTCCTGACTTTC
15	NA	many	TRBV4-3	TRBJ2-7	CASSQERTGPNEQYF	TGCGCCAGCAGCCAAGAGAGAACGGGGCCTAACGAGCAGTACTTC
13	NA	few	TRBV12-3/TRBV12-4	TRBJ2-1	CASSRDFHNEQFF	TGTGCCAGCAGCAGGGACTTCCACAATGAGCAGTTCTTC
16	NA	NA	TRBV28	TRBJ2-6	CASSFYQAAGANVLTF	TGTGCCAGCAGTTTCTACCAGGCCGCTGGGGCCAACGTCCTGACTTTC
13	NA	many	TRBV20-1	TRBJ1-1	CSASRVPNTEAFF	TGCAGTGCTAGTCGAGTTCCTAACACTGAAGCTTTCTTT
18	TRBD2	many	TRBV20-1	TRBJ2-1	CSARAASGRVRSYNEQFF	TGCAGTGCTAGAGCGGCTAGCGGGAGAGTAAGGTCCTACAATGAGCAGTTCTTC
13	NA	many	TRBV6-6	TRBJ2-3	CASSYGRADTQYF	TGTGCCAGCAGTTACGGCCGCGCAGATACGCAGTATTTT
14	TRBD1	many	TRBV29-1	TRBJ2-2	CSFGDRGNTGELFF	TGCAGCTTCGGGGACAGGGGAAACACCGGGGAGCTGTTTTTT
13	NA	many	TRBV7-2	TRBJ2-5	CASSLMTAKTQYF	TGTGCCAGCAGCTTAATGACAGCAAAAACCCAGTACTTC
15	TRBD2	few	TRBV30	TRBJ2-5	CAWNQLAGGQETQYF	TGTGCCTGGAACCAACTAGCGGGGGGACAAGAGACCCAGTACTTC
15	NA	many	TRBV4-3	TRBJ1-5	CASSQDRRVTQPQHF	TGCGCCAGCAGCCAAGATAGGAGGGTGACTCAGCCCCAGCATTTT
14	NA	many	TRBV20-1	TRBJ1-4	CSAQQGGPNEKLFF	TGCAGTGCCCAACAGGGTGGGCCTAATGAAAAACTGTTTTTT
16	TRBD2	many	TRBV5-1	TRBJ2-1	CASSLERASGYNEQFF	TGCGCCAGCAGCTTGGAGCGTGCTAGCGGCTACAATGAGCAGTTCTTC
17	NA	many	TRBV4-1	TRBJ1-5	CASSQLQVGGVAQPQHF	TGCGCCAGCAGCCAGCTCCAAGTTGGGGGAGTCGCTCAGCCCCAGCATTTT
14	NA	few	TRBV7-2	TRBJ1-2	CASSFRVAGYGYTF	TGTGCCAGCAGCTTTAGGGTCGCCGGCTATGGCTACACCTTC
15	NA	many	TRBV5-1	TRBJ2-1	CASSLSGWTYNEQFF	TGCGCCAGCAGCTTAAGCGGATGGACCTACAATGAGCAGTTCTTC
11	NA	many	TRBV5-1	TRBJ1-1	CACRVNTEAFF	TGCGCCTGCCGGGTGAACACTGAAGCTTTCTTT
12	NA	many	TRBV6-2/TRBV6-3	TRBJ2-3	CASSSLRDTQYF	TGTGCCAGCAGCTCCCTACGGGATACGCAGTATTTT
16	TRBD1	many	TRBV6-5	TRBJ2-1	CASSYPQGAAYNEQFF	TGTGCCAGCAGTTACCCCCAGGGGGCCGCCTACAATGAGCAGTTCTTC
14	TRBD2	many	TRBV7-2	TRBJ2-1	CASSFGGLFNEQFF	TGTGCCAGCAGCTTTGGGGGACTATTCAATGAGCAGTTCTTC
14	TRBD2	NA	TRBV20-1	TRBJ2-7	CSARELAGGFEQYF	TGCAGTGCTAGAGAACTAGCGGGAGGTTTCGAGCAGTACTTC
13	TRBD1	many	TRBV12-3/TRBV12-4	TRBJ2-1	CASSWTGSNEQFF	TGTGCCAGCAGCTGGACAGGGAGCAATGAGCAGTTCTTC
17	TRBD1	NA	TRBV4-3	TRBJ2-4	CASSQGAGDRVVNIQYF	TGCGCCAGCAGCCAAGGGGCCGGGGACAGGGTTGTAAACATTCAGTACTTC
14	NA	many	TRBV3-1	TRBJ1-2	CASSQKGPFYGYTF	TGTGCCAGCAGCCAAAAGGGCCCCTTCTATGGCTACACCTTC
18	NA	many	TRBV15	TRBJ1-2	CATSRDRNRESAGDGYTF	TGTGCCACCAGCAGAGATAGGAACAGGGAATCGGCGGGGGATGGCTACACCTTC
15	TRBD2	many	TRBV6-2/TRBV6-3	TRBJ2-1	CASSYKREVDNEQFF	TGTGCCAGCAGTTATAAGCGGGAGGTTGACAATGAGCAGTTCTTC
14	NA	many	TRBV7-2	TRBJ2-2	CASSLTRNTGELFF	TGTGCCAGCAGCTTAACGAGGAACACCGGGGAGCTGTTTTTT
15	TRBD2	many	TRBV6-1	TRBJ2-1	CASSPLAGAYSEQFF	TGTGCCAGCAGTCCACTAGCGGGCGCCTACAGTGAGCAGTTCTTC
15	NA	many	TRBV12-3/TRBV12-4	TRBJ1-2	CASRVPGVVNYGYTF	TGTGCCAGCAGGGTCCCCGGGGTGGTTAACTATGGCTACACCTTC
14	NA	many	TRBV7-2	TRBJ1-5	CASSLAGLNQPQHF	TGTGCCAGCAGCTTAGCCGGGCTCAATCAGCCCCAGCATTTT